This record looks at one TCR beta chain sequence and its context. No antigen is known for it. Using its own MiXCR run on the 5' RACE reads, TCRdb lists one record per CDR3 protein. The sample lists roughly 600,000 distinct CDR3 sequences, 15% to 20% seen once, with more than 10% in the top ten. This CDR3 region has 14 residues. The V gene lost 3 bases and the J gene lost 3 bases, with 12 bases spanning the gap. Germline V gene lookup returns CDR1 SGHTA and CDR2 FQGTGA. This sample is drawn from a study of T-cell memory formation after mild COVID-19. Study results and caveats: Among clones peaking at day 37 in the second wave, SARS-CoV-2 specificity remained unconfirmed.

Material for sequencing was PBMCs or a T cell subset sorted from them (not recorded which). This sequence originates from an adult woman who had mild COVID-19 (a few samples of this study predate the infection). Cell type and time point are not known. This sequence joins TRBV7-3 and TRBJ2-7, with D maybe TRBD2 (6 bases). DNA of the CDR3: TGTGCCAGCAGCTTCGAGCGGGCGAGCTACGAGCAGTACTTC. Residues: CASSFERASYEQYF.